Below, one T cell receptor beta chain is given with its context. The V end lost 7 bases, the J end lost 0 bases, and 16 bases lay between the germline ends. Germline CDR1 LNHDA, CDR2 SQIVND (reference sequence). The CDR3 contains 16 residues. In the original analysis: For nucleated cells, counts were estimated from reference gene primer amplification. Clones were sequenced by immunoSEQ multiplex PCR, and TCRdb holds only the in-frame ones, with some missing. V, J and clone size are those of that table, while D and trimming were read from the DNA. Of fewer than 250,000 clones listed, 83% were seen once; the top ten hold roughly 7.6%. The source of the sample is a study of blood T cell repertoires in COVID-19. The wider study: Italy, Spain and the United States were the sources of the convalescent and acute COVID-19 samples. T cells, B-cell-depleted T cells, or PBMCs supplied cDNA or gDNA.

The rearrangement uses TRBV19 and TRBJ2-1, with D possibly matching TRBD1 (6 bases). The TCR comes from a woman in her fifties or sixties with acute or convalescent COVID-19. Sequencing used peripheral blood. The CDR3 region is CASTLRTEYSYNEQFF. The DNA of the CDR3 is TGTGCCAGTACCCTCAGGACAGAATACTCCTACAATGAGCAGTTCTTC.